This T cell receptor (beta chain) derives from a study of response to subunit inactivated influenza vaccine. This clonotype has more than one count but fewer than ten. V gave up 3 bases and J gave up 5 bases, with 13 bases separating them. This CDR3 comprises 13 residues. Germline assignment: CDR1 SQVTM and CDR2 ANQGSEA. TCRdb ran MiXCR on the RT-PCR reads and lists one entry per CDR3 protein. The repertoire holds 500,000 to 550,000 distinct CDR3 sequences, with roughly 25% as singletons. A further study also used this sample, focusing on T cells expressing NK-cell markers. From that report: Synthesis of TCR beta cDNA relied on 5'RACE template switching carrying UMIs. Sorted CD3+CD56-NKG2C+, CD3+CD56+NKG2C- and CD3+CD56+NKG2C+ T cells were the source of the TCR beta repertoires. Most of the eight sequenced donors tested HCMV-seropositive; one tested seronegative.

The V gene is TRBV29-1, the J gene TRBJ2-5; D may correspond to TRBD1 or TRBD2 (6 bases each). The origin of this receptor is a man aged 45-65 years who received an inactivated influenza vaccine. The sample in question was CD4+ T cells sorted from PBMCs, obtained less than 13 days after vaccination. Here the CDR3 reads CSVERDIGETQYF. The CDR3 DNA follows: TGCAGCGTTGAGCGGGACATCGGGGAGACCCAGTACTTC. Together with reference TRBV29-1 and TRBJ2-5, the CDR3 gives the full variable domain: SAVISQKPSRDICQRGTSLTIQCQVDSQVTMMFWYRQQPGQSLTLIATANQGSEATYESGFVIDKFPISRPNLTFSTLTVSNMSPEDSSIYLCSVERDIGETQYFGPGTRLLVL.